These T cell receptor beta chains were read from a single sample in a study of blood T cell repertoires in COVID-19. The protocol was immunoSEQ multiplex PCR, while the TCRdb copy is restricted to in-frame clones and leaves out a portion. The table lists around 41,000 clones, more than 90% of them singletons. The sample consisted of peripheral blood. Receptor source: a human donor in a cohort sampled during active COVID-19. CDR3s include the opening cysteine and the closing phenylalanine or tryptophan.

j_call v_call cdr3_aa
TRBJ1-4 TRBV4-2 CASSQEYRGPTGELFF
TRBJ2-7 TRBV2 CASSEMGLHEQYF
TRBJ2-1 TRBV5-1 CASSSGLAGGLNEQFF
TRBJ1-1 TRBV6-1 CASSDLRGTDTEAFF
TRBJ2-7 TRBV27 CASRGPSYEQYF
TRBJ2-2 TRBV7-2 CASSLVSGWNTGELFF
TRBJ1-1 TRBV4-2 CASSHYDGGGTEAFF
TRBJ2-3 TRBV7-8 CASSLKNVAGATDTQYF
TRBJ1-3 TRBV6-5 CASRRQGDENTIYF
TRBJ1-1 TRBV4-1 CASSQDLQGAAGNTEAFF
TRBJ2-5 TRBV6-5 CASSPTGGVETQYF
TRBJ2-7 TRBV6-5 CASSKVAGPYEQYF
TRBJ2-5 TRBV4-1 CASSQGRLGQRETQYF
TRBJ1-1 TRBV11-1 CASSLTDRAATEAFF
TRBJ2-7 TRBV27 CASSLAGTDFYEQYF
TRBJ1-1 TRBV5-1 CASSTGQVLVRTEAFF
TRBJ1-6 TRBV19 CASQLQGYNSPLHF
TRBJ2-7 TRBV3-1/TRBV3-2 CASSQVNEQYF
TRBJ1-5 TRBV5-4 CASSLYGFRDQPQHF
TRBJ1-2 TRBV2 CASSLTGTGDRYTF
TRBJ1-6 TRBV5-1 CASAIQGFASPLHF
TRBJ1-2 TRBV19 CASSIFLRLGSRKTNYGYTF
TRBJ2-7 TRBV7-3 CASSLTGGNYEQYF
TRBJ1-2 TRBV18 CASSPPVVNYGYTF
TRBJ2-7 TRBV14 CASSQPGQISYEQYF
TRBJ2-3 TRBV11-3 CASSLDRDGDTQYF
TRBJ1-1 TRBV4-2 CASSQDQAGNTEAFF
TRBJ2-3 TRBV27 CASTDYYTQYF
TRBJ2-1 TRBV5-6 CASSSQGYREQFF